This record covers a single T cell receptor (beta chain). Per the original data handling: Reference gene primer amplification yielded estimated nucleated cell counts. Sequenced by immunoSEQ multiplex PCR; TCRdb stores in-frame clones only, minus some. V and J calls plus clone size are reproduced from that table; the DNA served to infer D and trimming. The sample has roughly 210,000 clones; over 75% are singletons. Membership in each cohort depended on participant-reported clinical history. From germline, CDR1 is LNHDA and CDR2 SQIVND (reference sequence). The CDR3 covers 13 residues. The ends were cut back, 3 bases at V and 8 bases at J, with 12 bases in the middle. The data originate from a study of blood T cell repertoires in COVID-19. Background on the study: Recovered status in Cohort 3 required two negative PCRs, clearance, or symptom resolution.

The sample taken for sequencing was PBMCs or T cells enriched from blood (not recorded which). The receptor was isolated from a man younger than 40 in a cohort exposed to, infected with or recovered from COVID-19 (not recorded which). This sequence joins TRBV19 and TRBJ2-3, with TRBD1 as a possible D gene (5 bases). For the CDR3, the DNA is TGTGCCAGTAGTATTCAGGGTACCGGTACGCAGTATTTT. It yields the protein CASSIQGTGTQYF.